This entry is about one T cell receptor beta chain. This clonotype was counted once. The clone's antigen remains unknown. No much larger clone is present one base from it, and per-base qualities are unavailable. One read alone is a weak basis. The data are from a study of CD8 T cells in Susac syndrome (dated by TCRdb to between 2018 and 2020). About the investigation overall: Repertoire sequencing was used to test whether CD8+ T cell activation and differentiation in Susac syndrome was antigen driven. What the study reported, not specific to this receptor: The study acknowledged that relatively few individuals were included in the TCR sequencing and HLA analysis.

Peripheral blood CD8+ and CD4+ T cells from healthy donors, Susac syndrome patients and multiple sclerosis patients were profiled by high-throughput TCR beta sequencing. The healthy donors served as controls matched for age and sex. Bulk CD8+ and CD4+ T cells were purified magnetically by negative isolation, whereas CD8+ TEMRA cells were enriched by FACS. Blood was drawn into EDTA tubes, processed within 24 hours, and PBMCs were isolated by density gradient centrifugation. PBMCs intended for TCR sequencing were cryopreserved in liquid nitrogen and were subsequently thawed in a 37 degrees C water bath. A purity of at least 90% was achieved for sorted or isolated CD4+, CD8+ and CD8+ TEMRA cells. RNA was extracted using the RNeasy kit, and about 0.45 to 1 microgram was reverse transcribed with random hexamers. The immunoSEQ multiplex PCR assay, covering 54 Vbeta and 13 Jbeta segments, was used to amplify TCR beta CDR3 regions. PCR amplification bias was corrected using a synthetic template baseline for primer optimization and computational correction. The study's own analysis went as follows. Reads were annotated to V, D and J genes per IMGT and analyzed with immunoSEQ Analyzer, keeping only productive sequences. Clonality was computed as one minus Shannon entropy normalized by log2 of the number of productive unique sequences. For each patient and control, public and private clones were evaluated within the 100 most prevalent clones. Susac-specific clones were defined as absent from healthy and MS cohorts, 1052 published viral clones and other ImmuneACCESS disease sequences. TCRdb ran its own pipeline on the public reads, namely fastp trimming at Q25 and MiXCR clone calling, and kept in-frame beta chains. Here each entry gathers all rows of one CDR3 protein and keeps the most common genes and DNA. The V and J calls were determined by TCRdb, not by the authors. The sample contains approximately 100,000 distinct CDR3 sequences, roughly 96% of them found a single time. In total, the top ten clones hold 0.096% of the sample.

The sequence came from a human donor in good health. Source material: CD4+ T cells from PBMCs.

The CDR3 protein is CASSQGSVYNSPLHF. In nucleotide form, the sequence is TGTGCCAGCAGCCAGGGGTCGGTTTATAATTCACCCCTCCACTTT. The sequence is built from TRBV6-5 and TRBJ1-6; the D segment could be TRBD1, given 6 matching bases. The cysteine opens and the phenylalanine closes a CDR3 of 15 amino acids. Only the CDR3 DNA stays, 45 bases, in frame from base 1. The junction shows trimming of 6 bases on V and 4 bases on J, plus 13 bases between the germline ends. Taken from the germline V gene, the CDR1 and CDR2 loops are MNHEY and SVGAGI.